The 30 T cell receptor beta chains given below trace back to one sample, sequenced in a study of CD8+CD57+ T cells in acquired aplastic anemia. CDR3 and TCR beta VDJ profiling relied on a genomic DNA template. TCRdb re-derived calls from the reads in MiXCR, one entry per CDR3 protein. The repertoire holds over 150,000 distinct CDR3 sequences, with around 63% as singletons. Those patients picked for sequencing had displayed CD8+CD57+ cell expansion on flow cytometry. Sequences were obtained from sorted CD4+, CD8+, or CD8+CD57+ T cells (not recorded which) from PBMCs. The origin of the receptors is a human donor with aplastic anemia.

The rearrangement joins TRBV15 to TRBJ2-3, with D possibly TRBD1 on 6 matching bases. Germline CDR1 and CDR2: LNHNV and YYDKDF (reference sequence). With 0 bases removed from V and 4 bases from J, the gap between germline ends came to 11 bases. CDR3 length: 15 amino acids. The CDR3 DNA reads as TGTGCCACCAGCAGAGAAATGGCAGGGGCAGATACGCAGTATTTT. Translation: CATSREMAGADTQYF.

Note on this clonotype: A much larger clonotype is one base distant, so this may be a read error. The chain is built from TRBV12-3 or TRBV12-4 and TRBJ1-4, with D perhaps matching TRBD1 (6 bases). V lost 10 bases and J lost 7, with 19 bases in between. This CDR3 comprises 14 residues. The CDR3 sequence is CANRVTGFGEKLFF. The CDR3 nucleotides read TGTGCCAACAGAGTAACAGGGTTTGGTGAAAAACTGTTTTTT.

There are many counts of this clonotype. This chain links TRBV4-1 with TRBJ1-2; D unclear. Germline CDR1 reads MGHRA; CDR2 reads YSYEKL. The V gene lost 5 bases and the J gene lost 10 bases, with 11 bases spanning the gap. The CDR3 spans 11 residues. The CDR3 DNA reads TGCGCCAGCAGCTTAAGTCGTGTCTACACCTTC. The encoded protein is CASSLSRVYTF.

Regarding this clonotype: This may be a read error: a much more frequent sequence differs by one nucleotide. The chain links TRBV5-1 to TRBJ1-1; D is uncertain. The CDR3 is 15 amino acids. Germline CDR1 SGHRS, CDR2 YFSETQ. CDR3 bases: TGCGCCAGCGGCTTGGCAGGTCACCGACGGACTGAAGCTTTCTTT. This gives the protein CASGLAGHRRTEAFF. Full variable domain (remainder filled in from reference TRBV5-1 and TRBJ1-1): KAGVTQTPRYLIKTRGQQVTLSCSPISGHRSVSWYQQTPGQGLQFLFEYFSETQRNKGNFPGRFSGRQFSNSRSEMNVSTLELGDSALYLCASGLAGHRRTEAFFGQGTRLTVV.

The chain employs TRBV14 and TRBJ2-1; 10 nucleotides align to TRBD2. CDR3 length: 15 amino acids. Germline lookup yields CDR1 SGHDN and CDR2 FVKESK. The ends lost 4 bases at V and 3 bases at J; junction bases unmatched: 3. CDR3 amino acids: CASSPPSGSYNEQFF. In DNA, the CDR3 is TGTGCCAGCAGCCCCCCTAGCGGGAGCTACAATGAGCAGTTCTTC. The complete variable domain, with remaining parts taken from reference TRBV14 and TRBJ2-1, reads EAGVTQFPSHSVIEKGQTVTLRCDPISGHDNLYWYRRVMGKEIKFLLHFVKESKQDESGMPNNRFLAERTGGTYSTLKVQPAELEDSGVYFCASSPPSGSYNEQFFGPGTRLTVL.

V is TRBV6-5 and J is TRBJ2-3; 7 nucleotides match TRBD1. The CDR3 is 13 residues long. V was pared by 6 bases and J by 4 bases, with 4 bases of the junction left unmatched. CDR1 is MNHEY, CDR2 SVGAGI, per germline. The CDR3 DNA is TGTGCCAGCAGCCGGGACAGTCCAGATACGCAGTATTTT. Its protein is CASSRDSPDTQYF.

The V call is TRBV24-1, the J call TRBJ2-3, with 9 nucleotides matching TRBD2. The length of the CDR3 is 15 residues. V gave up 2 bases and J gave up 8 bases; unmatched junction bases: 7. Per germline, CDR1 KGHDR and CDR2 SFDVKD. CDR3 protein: CATSDYSGGPGTQYF. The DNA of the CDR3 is TGTGCCACCAGTGATTACAGCGGGGGGCCCGGTACGCAGTATTTT.

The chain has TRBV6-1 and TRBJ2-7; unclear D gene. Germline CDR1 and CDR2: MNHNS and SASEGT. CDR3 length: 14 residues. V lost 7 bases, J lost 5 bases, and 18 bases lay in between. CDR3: CASIPEDGLNEQYF. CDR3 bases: TGTGCCAGCATCCCTGAGGACGGGTTGAACGAGCAGTACTTC.

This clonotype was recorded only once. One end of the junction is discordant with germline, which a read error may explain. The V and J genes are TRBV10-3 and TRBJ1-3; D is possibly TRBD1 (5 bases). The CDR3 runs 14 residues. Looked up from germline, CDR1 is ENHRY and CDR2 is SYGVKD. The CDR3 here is CASSVKRDGNTIYF. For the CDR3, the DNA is TGTGCCAGCAGTGTTAAGAGGGACGGAAACACCATATATTTT.

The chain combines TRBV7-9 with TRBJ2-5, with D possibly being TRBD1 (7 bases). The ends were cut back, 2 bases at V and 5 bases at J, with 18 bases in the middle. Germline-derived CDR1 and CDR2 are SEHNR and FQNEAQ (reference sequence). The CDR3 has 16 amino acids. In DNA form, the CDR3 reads TGTGCCAGCAGCTTAACCGGAAGTCAGGGGGGTGAGACCCAGTACTTC. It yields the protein CASSLTGSQGGETQYF.

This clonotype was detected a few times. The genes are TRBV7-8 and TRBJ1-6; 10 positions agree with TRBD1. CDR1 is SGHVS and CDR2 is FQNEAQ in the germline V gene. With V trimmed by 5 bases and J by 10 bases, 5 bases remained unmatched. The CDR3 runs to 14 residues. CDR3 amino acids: CASSLRDRGSPLHF. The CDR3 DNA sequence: TGTGCCAGCAGCCTCCGGGACAGGGGATCACCCCTCCACTTT. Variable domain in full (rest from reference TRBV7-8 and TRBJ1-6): GAGVSQSPRYKVAKRGQDVALRCDPISGHVSLFWYQQALGQGPEFLTYFQNEAQLDKSGLPSDRFFAERPEGSVSTLKIQRTQQEDSAVYLCASSLRDRGSPLHFGNGTRLTVT.

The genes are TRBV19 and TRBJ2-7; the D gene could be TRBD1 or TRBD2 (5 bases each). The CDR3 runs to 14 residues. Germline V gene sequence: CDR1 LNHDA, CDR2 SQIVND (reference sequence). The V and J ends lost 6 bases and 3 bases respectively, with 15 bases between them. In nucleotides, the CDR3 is TGTGCCAGTAGCCTTGGGGCGGACTTCTACGAGCAGTACTTC. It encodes CASSLGADFYEQYF.

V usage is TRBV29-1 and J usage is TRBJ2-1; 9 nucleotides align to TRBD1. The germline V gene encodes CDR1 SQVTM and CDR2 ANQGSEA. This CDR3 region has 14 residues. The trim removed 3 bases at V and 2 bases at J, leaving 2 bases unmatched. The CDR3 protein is CSVEGQGAYNEQFF. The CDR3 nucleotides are TGCAGCGTTGAGGGACAGGGCGCCTACAATGAGCAGTTCTTC.

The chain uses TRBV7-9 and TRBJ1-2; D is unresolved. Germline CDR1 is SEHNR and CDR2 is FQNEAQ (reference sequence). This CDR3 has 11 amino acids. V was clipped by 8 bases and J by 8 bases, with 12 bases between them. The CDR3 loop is CASGDGAGYTF. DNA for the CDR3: TGTGCCAGCGGAGACGGAGCCGGCTACACCTTC.

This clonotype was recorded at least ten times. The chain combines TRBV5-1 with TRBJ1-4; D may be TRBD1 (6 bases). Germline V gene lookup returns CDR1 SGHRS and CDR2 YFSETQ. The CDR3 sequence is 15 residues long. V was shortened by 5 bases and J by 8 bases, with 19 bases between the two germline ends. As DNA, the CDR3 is TGCGCCAGCAGTGATGCCGGGGGCGAGGGAGAAAAACTGTTTTTT. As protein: CASSDAGGEGEKLFF.

The CDR3, as DNA: TGTGCCAGCAGCCGAACTAGCGGTTCCTTTACAGATACGCAGTATTTT. This translates into CASSRTSGSFTDTQYF. This chain joins TRBV3-1 and TRBJ2-3; 8 nucleotides line up with TRBD2. V lost 4 bases and J lost 3; bases outside the gene matches: 9. This CDR3 has 16 amino acids. Germline V lookup: CDR1 LGHDT, CDR2 YNNKEL (reference sequence).

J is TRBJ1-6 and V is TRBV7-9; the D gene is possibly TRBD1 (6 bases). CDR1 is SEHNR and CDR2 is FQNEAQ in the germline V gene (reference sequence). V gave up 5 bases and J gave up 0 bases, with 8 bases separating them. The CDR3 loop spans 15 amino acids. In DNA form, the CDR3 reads TGTGCCAGCAGCCGACAGGACTCCTATAATTCACCCCTCCACTTT. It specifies CASSRQDSYNSPLHF.

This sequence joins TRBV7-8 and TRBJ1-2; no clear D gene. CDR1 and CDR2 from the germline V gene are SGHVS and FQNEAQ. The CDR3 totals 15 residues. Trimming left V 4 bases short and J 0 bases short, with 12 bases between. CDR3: CASSYGLCANYGYTF. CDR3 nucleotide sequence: TGTGCCAGCAGCTACGGTTTATGTGCTAACTATGGCTACACCTTC.

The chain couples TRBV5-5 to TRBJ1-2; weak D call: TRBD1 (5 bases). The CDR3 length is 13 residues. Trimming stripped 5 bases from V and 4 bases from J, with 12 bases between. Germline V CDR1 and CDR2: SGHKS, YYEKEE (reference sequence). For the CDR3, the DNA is TGTGCCAGCAGTCCTAGGGACGGCTATGGCTACACCTTC. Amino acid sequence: CASSPRDGYGYTF.

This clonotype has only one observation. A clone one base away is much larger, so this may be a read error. The CDR3: CASRGWTRSPEGTIYF. The CDR3 coding sequence is TGTGCTAGTAGAGGCTGGACACGATCTCCGGAAGGCACCATATATTTT. This chain joins TRBV12-5 and TRBJ1-3; possibly TRBD1 for D (5 bases). There are 16 residues in the CDR3. Trimming cost V 8 bases and J 9 bases, with 26 bases left between them. Germline V gene data show CDR1 as LGHNT and CDR2 as FRNRAP.

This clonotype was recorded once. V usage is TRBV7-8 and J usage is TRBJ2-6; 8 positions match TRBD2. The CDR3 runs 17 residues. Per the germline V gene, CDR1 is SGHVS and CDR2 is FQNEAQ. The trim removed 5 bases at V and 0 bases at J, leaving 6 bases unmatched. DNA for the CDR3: TGTGCCAGCAGCGGTAGCGGGGCGAACTCTGGGGCCAACGTCCTGACTTTC. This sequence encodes CASSGSGANSGANVLTF.

Here the CDR3 DNA reads TGTGCCACCAGTGACCCGGGACGCACAGATACGCAGTATTTT. It codes for CATSDPGRTDTQYF. The genes are TRBV24-1 and TRBJ2-3; D may match TRBD1 or TRBD2 (5 bases each). Germline V CDR1 and CDR2: KGHDR, SFDVKD. V was trimmed by 4 bases and J by 1 base, leaving 8 bases between them. This CDR3 contains 14 residues.

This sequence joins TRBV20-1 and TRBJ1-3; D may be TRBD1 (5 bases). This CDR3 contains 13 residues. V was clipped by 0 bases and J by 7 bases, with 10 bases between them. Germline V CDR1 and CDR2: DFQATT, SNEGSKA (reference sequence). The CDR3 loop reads CSARDYGGNTIYF. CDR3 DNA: TGCAGTGCTAGAGATTATGGGGGGAACACCATATATTTT.

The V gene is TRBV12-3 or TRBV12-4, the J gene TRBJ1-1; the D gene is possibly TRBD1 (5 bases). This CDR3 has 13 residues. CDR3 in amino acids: CAGRLGVGTEAFF. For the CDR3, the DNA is TGTGCGGGGAGGCTAGGGGTGGGCACTGAAGCTTTCTTT.

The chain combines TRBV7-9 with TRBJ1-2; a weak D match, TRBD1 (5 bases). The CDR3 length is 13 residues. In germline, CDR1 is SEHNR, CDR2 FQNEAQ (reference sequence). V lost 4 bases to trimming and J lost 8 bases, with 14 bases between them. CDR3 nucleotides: TGTGCCAGCAGCTCCCAGGGTGCCAGCGGCTACACCTTC. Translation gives CASSSQGASGYTF.

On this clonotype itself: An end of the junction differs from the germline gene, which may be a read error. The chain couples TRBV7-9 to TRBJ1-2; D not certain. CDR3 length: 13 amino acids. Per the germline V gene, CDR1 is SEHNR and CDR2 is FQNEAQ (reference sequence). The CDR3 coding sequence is TGTGCCAGCAGCTTAGTGGCAAACTATAGCTACACCTTC. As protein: CASSLVANYSYTF. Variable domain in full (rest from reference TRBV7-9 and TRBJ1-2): DTGVSQNPRHKITKRGQNVTFRCDPISEHNRLYWYRQTLGQGPEFLTYFQNEAQLEKSRLLSDRFSAERPKGSFSTLEIQRTEQGDSAMYLCASSLVANYSYTFGSGTRLTVV.

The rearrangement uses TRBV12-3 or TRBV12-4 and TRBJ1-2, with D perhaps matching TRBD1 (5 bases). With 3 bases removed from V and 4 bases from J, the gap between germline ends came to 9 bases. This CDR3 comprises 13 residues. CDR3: CASSLGQVYGYTF. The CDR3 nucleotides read TGTGCCAGCAGTTTGGGGCAAGTCTATGGCTACACCTTC.

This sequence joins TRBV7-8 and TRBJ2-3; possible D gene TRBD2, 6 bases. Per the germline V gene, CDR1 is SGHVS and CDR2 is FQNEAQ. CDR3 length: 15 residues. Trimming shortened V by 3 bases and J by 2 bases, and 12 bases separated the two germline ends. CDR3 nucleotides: TGTGCCAGCAGCTTGGCGGGGTACCACACAGATACGCAGTATTTT. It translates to CASSLAGYHTDTQYF. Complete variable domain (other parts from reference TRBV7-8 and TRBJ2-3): GAGVSQSPRYKVAKRGQDVALRCDPISGHVSLFWYQQALGQGPEFLTYFQNEAQLDKSGLPSDRFFAERPEGSVSTLKIQRTQQEDSAVYLCASSLAGYHTDTQYFGPGTRLTVL.

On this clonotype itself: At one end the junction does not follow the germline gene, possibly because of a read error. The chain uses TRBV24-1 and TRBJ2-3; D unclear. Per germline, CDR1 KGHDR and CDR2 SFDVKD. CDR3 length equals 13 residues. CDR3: CASSFTFMDTQYF. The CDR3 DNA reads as TGCGCCAGCAGCTTTACCTTTATGGATACGCAGTATTTT.

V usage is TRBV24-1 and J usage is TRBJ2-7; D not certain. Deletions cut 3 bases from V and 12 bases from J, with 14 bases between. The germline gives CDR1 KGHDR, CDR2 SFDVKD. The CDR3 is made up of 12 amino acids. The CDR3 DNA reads TGTGCCACCAGTGATGCTACGGGTGAACGGTACTTC. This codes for CATSDATGERYF.